Included here is one T cell receptor (beta chain) sequence, with context. These data come from a study of blood T cells in healthy people across ages. A second about 7 to 12 cycle PCR used barcoded and J-beta primers. Using its own MiXCR run on the 5' RACE reads, TCRdb lists one record per CDR3 protein. Of 750,000 to 950,000 distinct CDR3 sequences detected, about 55% appear once; the ten largest clones hold approximately 40%. The CDR3 sequence is 15 residues long. The germline V gene encodes CDR1 MNHNY and CDR2 SVGAGI (reference sequence). Trimming at V came to 2 bases and at J to 4 bases, leaving 1 base not matched to a gene.

Sequencing was done on a sample of blood. The receptor was isolated from an elderly man in good health. The rearrangement links TRBV6-6 to TRBJ2-5; 13 bases agree with TRBD2. Written as DNA, the CDR3 is TGTGCCAGCAGTTACACTAGCGGGAGGGGAGAGACCCAGTACTTC. Protein sequence: CASSYTSGRGETQYF.